This paragraph reports one T cell receptor beta chain. This sample was included in a study of blood T cell repertoires in COVID-19. Study background: Acute and convalescent COVID-19 specimens originated in the United States, Italy and Spain.

Data came from immunoSEQ multiplex PCR; TCRdb stores just in-frame clones and leaves some out. The sample carries some 83,000 clones, around 84% recorded once. The sample consisted of peripheral blood. This TCR was sampled from an elderly man with active or convalescent COVID-19.

Here the CDR3 reads CASTPQGMTEAFF. The CDR3 region has the DNA TGTGCCAGTACCCCACAGGGTATGACTGAAGCTTTCTTT. V is TRBV19 and J is TRBJ1-1; TRBD1 is a possible D gene (6 bases). Per the germline V gene, CDR1 is LNHDA and CDR2 is SQIVND (reference sequence). The CDR3 runs 13 residues. V lost 7 bases and J 5 bases, leaving 14 bases between the germline ends.